There are many counts of the clone carrying this T cell receptor beta chain. The antigen remains undetermined. The data belong to a study of T cells in Graves' hyperthyroidism and ophthalmopathy. Using RNA transcripts as the source, TCR beta CDR3 regions were amplified. TCR CDR3 underwent first-round RT-PCR with the HTBI primer set. MiXCR, run by TCRdb on the multiplex PCR reads, gives a single entry per CDR3 protein. Of some 300,000 distinct CDR3 sequences listed, roughly 14% were seen once; the top ten hold approximately 8.6%. The V gene's germline CDR1 is LNHDA and CDR2 SQIVND (reference sequence). This CDR3 comprises 15 residues. V was shortened by 5 bases and J by 7 bases, with 18 bases between the two germline ends. Patients showing uncontrolled infection, other autoimmune disease, pregnancy or lactation were ineligible. Based on clinical symptoms, serum thyroxine and TRAb, thyroid ultrasound and orbital computed tomography, diagnoses were reached.

Whole-study findings and limits: In simple terms, a model built on 13 V-J features told ophthalmopathy apart from stable hyperthyroidism. Clonotypes that were expanded in thyroid above 0.001 mostly appeared in blood too.

This receptor was taken from a woman in her twenties or thirties with Graves' hyperthyroidism that later progressed to Graves' ophthalmopathy. The chain recombines TRBV19 with TRBJ1-5; D possibly corresponds to TRBD1 (5 bases). Sequencing was carried out using blood. CDR3 nucleotide sequence: TGTGCCAGTAGTCCACCTAAGGCTCGGGGGCAGCCCCAGCATTTT. Protein sequence: CASSPPKARGQPQHF. The whole variable domain, remainder taken from reference TRBV19 and TRBJ1-5, is DGGITQSPKYLFRKEGQNVTLSCEQNLNHDAMYWYRQDPGQGLRLIYYSQIVNDFQKGDIAEGYSVSREKKESFPLTVTSAQKNPTAFYLCASSPPKARGQPQHFGDGTRLSIL.